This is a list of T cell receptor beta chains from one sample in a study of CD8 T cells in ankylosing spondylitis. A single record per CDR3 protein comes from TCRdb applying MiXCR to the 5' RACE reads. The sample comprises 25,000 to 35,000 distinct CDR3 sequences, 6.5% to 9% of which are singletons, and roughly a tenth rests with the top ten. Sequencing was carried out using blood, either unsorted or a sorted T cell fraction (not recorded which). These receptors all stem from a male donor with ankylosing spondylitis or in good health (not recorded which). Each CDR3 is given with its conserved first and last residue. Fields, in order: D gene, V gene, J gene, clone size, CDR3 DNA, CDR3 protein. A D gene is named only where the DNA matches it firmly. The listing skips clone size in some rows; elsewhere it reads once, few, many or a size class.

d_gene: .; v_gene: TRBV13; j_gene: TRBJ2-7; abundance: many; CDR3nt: TGTGCCAGCAGCCGGGACAACTCCTACGAGCAGTACTTC; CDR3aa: CASSRDNSYEQYF
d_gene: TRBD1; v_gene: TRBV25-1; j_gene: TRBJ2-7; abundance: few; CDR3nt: TGTGCCAGCAGGGGGGACAGGGTAAACGAGCAGTACTTC; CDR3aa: CASRGDRVNEQYF
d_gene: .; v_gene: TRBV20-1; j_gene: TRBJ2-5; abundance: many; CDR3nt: TGCAGTGTTGCGGAAAACCAAGAGACCCAGTACTTC; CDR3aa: CSVAENQETQYF
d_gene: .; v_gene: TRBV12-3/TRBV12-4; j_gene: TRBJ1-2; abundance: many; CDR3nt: TGTGCCAGCAGCAACAGCATGGGGGCCTATGGCTACACCTTC; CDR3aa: CASSNSMGAYGYTF
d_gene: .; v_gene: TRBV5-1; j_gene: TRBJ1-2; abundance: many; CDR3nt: TGCGCCAGCACCCAGCCGGGGGATTATGGCTACACCTTC; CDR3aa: CASTQPGDYGYTF
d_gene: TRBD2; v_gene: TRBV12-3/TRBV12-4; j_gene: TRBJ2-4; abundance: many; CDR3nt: TGTGCCAGCAGTCGTCTAGCGGGAGATCTAGCCAAAAACATTCAGTACTTC; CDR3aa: CASSRLAGDLAKNIQYF
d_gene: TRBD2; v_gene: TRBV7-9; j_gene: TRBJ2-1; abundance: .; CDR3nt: TGTGCCAGCAGCGCGGGACTAGCGGGGAACAATGAGCAGTTCTTC; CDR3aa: CASSAGLAGNNEQFF
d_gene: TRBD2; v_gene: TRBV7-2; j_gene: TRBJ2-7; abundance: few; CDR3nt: TGTGCCAGCAGCTCCTGGCTAGCGGCGACCTACGAGCAGTACTTC; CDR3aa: CASSSWLAATYEQYF
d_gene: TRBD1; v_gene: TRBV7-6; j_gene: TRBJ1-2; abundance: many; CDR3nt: TGTGCCAGCAGCTCTAGTGGAGGGGGCGTATATGGCTACACCTTC; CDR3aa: CASSSSGGGVYGYTF
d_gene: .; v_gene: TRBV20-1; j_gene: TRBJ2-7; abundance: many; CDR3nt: TGCAGTGCTAGCGGGTTGGGCCCTCTCGAGCAGTACTTC; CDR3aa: CSASGLGPLEQYF
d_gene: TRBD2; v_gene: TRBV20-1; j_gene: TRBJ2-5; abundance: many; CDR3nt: TGCAGTGCTAGACCTGGCGGGAGCTTAGTAGACCAGTACTTC; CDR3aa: CSARPGGSLVDQYF
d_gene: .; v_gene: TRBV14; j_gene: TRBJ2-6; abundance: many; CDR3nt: TGTGCCAGCAGCCCCGGCGGTTCTGGGGCCAACGTCCTGACTTTC; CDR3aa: CASSPGGSGANVLTF
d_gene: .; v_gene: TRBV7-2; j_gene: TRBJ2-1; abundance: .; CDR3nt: TGTGCCAGCAGCCGGCGAGCGGGTTATGAGCAGTTCTTC; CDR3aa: CASSRRAGYEQFF
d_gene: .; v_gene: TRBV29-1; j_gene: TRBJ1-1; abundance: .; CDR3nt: TGCAGCGTTGCCGAGGTCGGGGGCGAACTTATGAACACTGAAGCTTTCTTT; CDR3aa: CSVAEVGGELMNTEAFF
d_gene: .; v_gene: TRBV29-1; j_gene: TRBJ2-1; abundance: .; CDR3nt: TGCAGCGTCCGAGCCGGGGCTGGTGAGCAGTTCTTC; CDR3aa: CSVRAGAGEQFF
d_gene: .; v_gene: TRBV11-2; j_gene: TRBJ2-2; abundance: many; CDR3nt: TGTGCCAGCGTCCGTGGGGCCACCGGGGAGCTGTTTTTT; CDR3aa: CASVRGATGELFF
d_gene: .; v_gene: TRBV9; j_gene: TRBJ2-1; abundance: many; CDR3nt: TGTGCCAGCAGCATTAGTGGGGTCGCCTACAATGAGCAGTTCTTC; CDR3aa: CASSISGVAYNEQFF
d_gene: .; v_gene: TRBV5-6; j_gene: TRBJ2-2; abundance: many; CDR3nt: TGTGCCAGCAGCCTGACCCCCCCCGGGGAGCTGTTTTTT; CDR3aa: CASSLTPPGELFF
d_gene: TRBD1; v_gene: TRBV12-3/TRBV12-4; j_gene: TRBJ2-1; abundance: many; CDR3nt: TGTGCCAGCAGTTTGGCACAGGGGGTGGGTGAGCAGTTCTTC; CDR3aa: CASSLAQGVGEQFF
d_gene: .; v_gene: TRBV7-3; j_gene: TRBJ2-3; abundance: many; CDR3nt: TGTGCCAGCAGCTTAACCCAGGGGACACCTCCTAGCACAGATACGCAGTATTTT; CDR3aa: CASSLTQGTPPSTDTQYF
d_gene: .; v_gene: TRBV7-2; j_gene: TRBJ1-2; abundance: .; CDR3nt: TGTGCCAGCAGTCTTCTTTCCGGGGCAGGTTATGGCTACACCTTC; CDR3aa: CASSLLSGAGYGYTF